The entry that follows covers one TCR beta chain sequence. Its target is not known. Trimming pared 1 base from V and 0 bases from J, leaving 1 base between. The CDR3 is made up of 13 amino acids. CDR1 and CDR2 from the germline V gene are SGHAT and FQNNGV. Only in-frame clones appear in the TCRdb table, and some are missing; sequencing was by immunoSEQ multiplex PCR. Among 20,000 or so clones listed, about 85% were seen once. Time point specified: cycle 4 day 1 (C4D1), after less than 7 weeks of nivolumab. Brentuximab vedotin exposure varied among the patients, all of whom had relapsed after autologous stem cell transplantation. CD8+ T cell isolation from thawed PBMCs was performed by magnetic negative selection. These data are taken from a study of PD-1 blockade in classical Hodgkin lymphoma. General observations from the study: At baseline, newly diagnosed patients reportedly showed less TCR diversity than healthy donors.

The rearrangement joins TRBV11-2 to TRBJ1-3; D remains unclear. This specimen consisted of CD8+ T cells from blood, obtained before the fourth cycle of nivolumab. This TCR came from a human donor with classical Hodgkin lymphoma. CDR3 in amino acids: CASSLGSGNTIYF. DNA of the CDR3: TGTGCCAGCAGCTTAGGCTCTGGAAACACCATATATTTT. The full variable domain, in which reference TRBV11-2 and TRBJ1-3 provide the parts outside the CDR3, is EAGVAQSPRYKIIEKRQSVAFWCNPISGHATLYWYQQILGQGPKLLIQFQNNGVVDDSQLPKDRFSAERLKGVDSTLKIQPAKLEDSAVYLCASSLGSGNTIYFGEGSWLTVV.